The entry below gives a single T cell receptor beta chain sequence along with its context. Primers included in the PCR were 60 Vbeta and 13 Jbeta primers. Sequencing used immunoSEQ multiplex PCR; TCRdb keeps in-frame clones, though not all of them. The table has 150,000 to 200,000 clones, around 82% seen once. This sample stems from a study of cytomegalovirus exposure and HLA in healthy donors. As for the study in general: Among the 300 to 500 donors who were genotyped, about 80% fell in the genetic ancestry cluster that is associated with self-reported Caucasian donors.

Material: PBMCs. This clonotype was obtained from a man between 35 and 55 years old in good health and CMV-seropositive.

The CDR3 nucleotides are TGTGCCAGCAAACCCGCCGGGACTTTTTACGAGCAGTACTTC. Translating gives CASKPAGTFYEQYF. V usage is TRBV11-2 and J usage is TRBJ2-7; D is possibly TRBD2 (6 bases). The CDR3 sequence is 14 residues long. Looked up from germline, CDR1 is SGHAT and CDR2 is FQNNGV. Trimming pared 7 bases from V and 4 bases from J, leaving 17 bases between.